This T cell receptor (beta chain) originates from a study of control samples from healthy donors and cancer patients. Trimming removed 8 bases from V and 1 base from J, with 27 bases in between. From germline, CDR1 is WNHNN and CDR2 SYGVQD (reference sequence). This CDR3 spans 19 amino acids. TCRdb's copy holds only in-frame clones and misses some; the assay was immunoSEQ multiplex PCR. The sample holds roughly 190,000 clones. The TCR comes from a woman aged 30 to 39 in good health. The chain carries TRBV10-1 and TRBJ1-5; possible D gene TRBD1, 6 bases. Specimen: blood. Here the CDR3 DNA reads TGCGCCAGCCAAAGTATGAGGACAGAGTCGACCTTGAGCAATCAGCCCCAGCATTTT. Protein: CASQSMRTESTLSNQPQHF.